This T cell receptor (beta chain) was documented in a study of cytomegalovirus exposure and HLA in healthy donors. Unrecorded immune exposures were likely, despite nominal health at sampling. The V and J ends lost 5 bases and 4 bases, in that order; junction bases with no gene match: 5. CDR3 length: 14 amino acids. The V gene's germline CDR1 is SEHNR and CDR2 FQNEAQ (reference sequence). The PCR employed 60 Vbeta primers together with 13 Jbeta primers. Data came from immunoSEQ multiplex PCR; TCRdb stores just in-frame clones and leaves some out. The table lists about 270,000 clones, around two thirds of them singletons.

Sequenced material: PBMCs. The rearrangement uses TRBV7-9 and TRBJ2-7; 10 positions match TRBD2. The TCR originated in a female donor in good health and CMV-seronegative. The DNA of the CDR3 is TGTGCCAGCAGCCGAGCGGGAGGGTCTTACGAGCAGTACTTC. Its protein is CASSRAGGSYEQYF.